This T cell receptor (beta chain) is from a study of OX40 agonist ivuxolimab in advanced cancers. Patients with autoimmune history or systemic immunosuppression were excluded. Produced via immunoSEQ multiplex PCR; TCRdb's table is partial and in-frame only. The profile shows 65,000 to 90,000 clones, roughly 85% of them singletons. Germline CDR1 is SGHAT and CDR2 is FQNNGV. The CDR3 spans 19 residues. Germline trimming cut 2 bases from V and 4 bases from J; bases unmatched to any gene: 14. The sample was CD4+ or CD8+ T cells sorted from blood, taken in a trial of the OX40 agonist ivuxolimab. The rearrangement links TRBV11-2 to TRBJ2-1; the match to TRBD1 covers 10 bases. The TCR comes from an adult with an advanced solid tumor such as melanoma, head and neck, liver or kidney cancer. The CDR3 DNA reads TGTGCCAGCAGCTTATGGACCTCGACAGGGGGCGGGCCTTACAATGAGCAGTTCTTC. Protein: CASSLWTSTGGGPYNEQFF. Based on the CDR3 plus reference TRBV11-2 and TRBJ2-1, the full variable domain is EAGVAQSPRYKIIEKRQSVAFWCNPISGHATLYWYQQILGQGPKLLIQFQNNGVVDDSQLPKDRFSAERLKGVDSTLKIQPAKLEDSAVYLCASSLWTSTGGGPYNEQFFGPGTRLTVL.